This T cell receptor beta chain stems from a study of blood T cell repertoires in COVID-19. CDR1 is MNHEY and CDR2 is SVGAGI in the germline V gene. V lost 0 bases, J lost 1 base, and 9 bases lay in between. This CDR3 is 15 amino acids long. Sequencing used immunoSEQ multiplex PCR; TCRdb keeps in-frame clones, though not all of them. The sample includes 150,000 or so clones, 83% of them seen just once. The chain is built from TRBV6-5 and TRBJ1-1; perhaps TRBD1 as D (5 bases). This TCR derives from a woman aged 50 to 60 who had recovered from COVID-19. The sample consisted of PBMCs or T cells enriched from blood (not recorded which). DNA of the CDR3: TGTGCCAGCAGTTACTCCGACAGTTCGAACACTGAAGCTTTCTTT. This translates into CASSYSDSSNTEAFF.